This is a list of T cell receptor beta chains from one sample in a study of early T cells in non-severe SARS-CoV-2 infection. TCRdb redid the calling of the 5' RACE reads with MiXCR, one entry per CDR3 protein. The table shows about 52,000 distinct CDR3 sequences, with 7% to 10% occurring only once. The material sequenced was whole blood. These receptors all come from an adult who was a healthcare worker with PCR-confirmed SARS-CoV-2 infection or an uninfected control (not recorded which). The CDR3 runs from the conserved cysteine through the conserved F or W. D genes are given only for firm matches. The size of a clone is reported for some rows only, either as once, few or many, or as a class for expanded clones.

J	D	size	V	DNA	CDR3
TRBJ2-1	TRBD2	once	TRBV12-3/TRBV12-4	TGTGCCAGCAGTCCGACTAGCGCCCCATGGAATGAGCAGTTCTTC	CASSPTSAPWNEQFF
TRBJ2-1	TRBD2	-	TRBV6-4	TGTGCCAGCAGTGTCTCTAGCGGGAGGGGTTACAATGAGCAGTTCTTC	CASSVSSGRGYNEQFF
TRBJ1-1	-	-	TRBV14	TGTGCCAGCAGCCATGACGGAAACACTGAAGCTTTCTTT	CASSHDGNTEAFF
TRBJ2-7	-	few	TRBV28	TGTGCCAGCAGTTTCAGGAGCGAGCAGTACTTC	CASSFRSEQYF
TRBJ1-2	-	-	TRBV7-2	TGTGCCAGCAGCTTAGGGGGACAAAATGGCTACACCTTC	CASSLGGQNGYTF
TRBJ1-2	-	few	TRBV5-1	TGCGCCAGCAGCTCTGGAGGGCTCGACTATGGCTACACCTTC	CASSSGGLDYGYTF
TRBJ1-1	-	few	TRBV9	TGTGCCAGCAGCGTAGGAAACAGAAACACTGAAGCTTTCTTT	CASSVGNRNTEAFF
TRBJ2-1	-	-	TRBV6-1	TGTGCCAGCAGTGAGATTTATGAGCAGTTCTTC	CASSEIYEQFF
TRBJ2-5	-	many	TRBV6-5	TGTGCCAGCAGTTACTCGGGGACGGGACGGAGCCAAGAGACCCAGTACTTC	CASSYSGTGRSQETQYF
TRBJ2-4	-	few	TRBV12-3/TRBV12-4	TGTGCCAGCAGTCCTAGCGACCACGACATTCAGTACTTC	CASSPSDHDIQYF
TRBJ2-1	TRBD1	few	TRBV28	TGTGCCAGCAGTTTCCACAGGGGGACAACCTACAATGAGCAGTTCTTC	CASSFHRGTTYNEQFF
TRBJ2-5	TRBD1	once	TRBV20-1	TGCAGTGCTATGGACAGGGGGCCCTCGCAAGAGACCCAGTACTTC	CSAMDRGPSQETQYF
TRBJ2-5	TRBD1	few	TRBV6-1	TGTGCCAGCAGTGAGAGCCGGGACAGGATAGAGACCCAGTACTTC	CASSESRDRIETQYF
TRBJ2-3	-	-	TRBV7-9	TGTGCCAGCAGCTTAGGGCATTTAACTAGCACAGATACGCAGTATTTT	CASSLGHLTSTDTQYF
TRBJ2-1	-	many	TRBV20-1	TGCAGTGTTCCAGACACAAGCTCCTACAATGAGCAGTTCTTC	CSVPDTSSYNEQFF
TRBJ2-5	-	few	TRBV4-1	TGCGCCAGCAGCAAAACAGGGTTGCAAGAGACCCAGTACTTC	CASSKTGLQETQYF
TRBJ1-5	-	many	TRBV3-1	TGTGCCAGCAGCCAAGACGGGCGGAGCAATCAGCCCCAGCATTTT	CASSQDGRSNQPQHF
TRBJ2-3	-	many	TRBV12-3/TRBV12-4	TGTGCCAGCAGTTTAATAGCGGCCACAGATACGCAGTATTTT	CASSLIAATDTQYF
TRBJ2-7	-	few	TRBV13	TGTGCCAGCAGCACCCAGGGCCTTTCCTACGAGCAGTACTTC	CASSTQGLSYEQYF
TRBJ2-1	-	many	TRBV4-2	TGTGCCAGCAGCCAAGATAGGGGCGGGCCCCCCATCTTC	CASSQDRGGPPIF
TRBJ1-1	-	few	TRBV7-9	TGTGCCAGCAGCTTAGAACAGGGAGCTGAAGCTTTCTTT	CASSLEQGAEAFF
TRBJ1-6	-	-	TRBV3-1	TGTGCCAGCAGCCAAGATGGGAGGAATTCACCCCTCCACTTT	CASSQDGRNSPLHF
TRBJ2-4	-	-	TRBV28	TGTGCCAGCAGTTTAGAATTGCGCCTAGCCAAAAACATTCAGTACTTC	CASSLELRLAKNIQYF
TRBJ1-6	TRBD1	-	TRBV4-2	TGTGCCAGCAGCCAAGGACCGGGACAGAATAATTCACCCCTCCACTTT	CASSQGPGQNNSPLHF
TRBJ2-1	-	-	TRBV30	TGTGCCTGGACCCACCCGGGGGAGCAGTTCTTC	CAWTHPGEQFF
TRBJ1-6	TRBD1	-	TRBV12-3/TRBV12-4	TGTGCCAGCAGTTTATTGGGGACAGGGCGCTCACCCCTCCACTTT	CASSLLGTGRSPLHF
TRBJ1-6	-	few	TRBV25-1	TGTGCCAGCAGTGAGGGACGGACGACCTATAATTCACCCCTCCACTTT	CASSEGRTTYNSPLHF
TRBJ1-2	TRBD1	many	TRBV27	TGTGCCAGCAGTTACAGGGGGTCGAGTGGCTACACCTTC	CASSYRGSSGYTF
TRBJ2-1	-	many	TRBV20-1	TGCAGGGTGGGGGAGCAGTTCTTC	CRVGEQFF
TRBJ1-5	TRBD1	few	TRBV28	TGTGCCAGCAGGACAGGGCCCAATCAGCCCCAGCATTTT	CASRTGPNQPQHF
TRBJ2-2	-	-	TRBV24-1	TGTGCCACCATCTACGAAAACACCGGGGAGCTGTTTTTT	CATIYENTGELFF
TRBJ2-1	TRBD2	many	TRBV7-8	TGTGCCAGCAGCTTAGGACTAGCGACCTACAATGAGCAGTTCTTC	CASSLGLATYNEQFF
TRBJ2-7	-	-	TRBV28	TGTGCCAGCAGTTTAGTTCTAGAAGGTTTGTACGAGCAGTACTTC	CASSLVLEGLYEQYF
TRBJ2-7	TRBD1	many	TRBV6-5	TGTGCCAGCAGAAGAACAGGGGGCGAGCAGTACTTC	CASRRTGGEQYF
TRBJ2-3	TRBD2	many	TRBV12-3/TRBV12-4	TGTGCCAGCAGTCGACAGGGACTAGCGGGACCCAAGGATACGCAGTATTTT	CASSRQGLAGPKDTQYF
TRBJ2-3	TRBD2	many	TRBV10-3	TGTGCCATCAGTGAGTACTTAGCGGGAGTAGCAGATACGCAGTATTTT	CAISEYLAGVADTQYF
TRBJ2-3	TRBD2	few	TRBV6-5	TGTGCCAGCAGTTACAACCAACGGGGGGCAGATACGCAGTATTTT	CASSYNQRGADTQYF
TRBJ2-5	-	-	TRBV11-2	TGTGCCAGCAGCTTAGATGCAGGCCAAGAGACCCAGTACTTC	CASSLDAGQETQYF
TRBJ1-4	TRBD1	-	TRBV20-1	TGCAGTGCTAGACCGCGGACAGGAACTAATGAAAAACTGTTTTTT	CSARPRTGTNEKLFF
TRBJ1-1	TRBD1	many	TRBV7-2	TGTGCCAGCAGCTTAGTCGGGACAGGGGAAACTGAAGCTTTCTTT	CASSLVGTGETEAFF
TRBJ2-1	TRBD2	-	TRBV6-6	TGTGCCAGCAGTTACTCGACGGCTAGCGGCAATGAGCAGTTCTTC	CASSYSTASGNEQFF
TRBJ2-1	TRBD2	few	TRBV7-3	TGTGCCAGCAGCTTAGCGGGAGTGGTCAATGAGCAGTTCTTC	CASSLAGVVNEQFF
TRBJ2-7	TRBD1	few	TRBV7-9	TGTGCCAGCAGCGTCGGGACAGACTACGAGCAGTACTTC	CASSVGTDYEQYF